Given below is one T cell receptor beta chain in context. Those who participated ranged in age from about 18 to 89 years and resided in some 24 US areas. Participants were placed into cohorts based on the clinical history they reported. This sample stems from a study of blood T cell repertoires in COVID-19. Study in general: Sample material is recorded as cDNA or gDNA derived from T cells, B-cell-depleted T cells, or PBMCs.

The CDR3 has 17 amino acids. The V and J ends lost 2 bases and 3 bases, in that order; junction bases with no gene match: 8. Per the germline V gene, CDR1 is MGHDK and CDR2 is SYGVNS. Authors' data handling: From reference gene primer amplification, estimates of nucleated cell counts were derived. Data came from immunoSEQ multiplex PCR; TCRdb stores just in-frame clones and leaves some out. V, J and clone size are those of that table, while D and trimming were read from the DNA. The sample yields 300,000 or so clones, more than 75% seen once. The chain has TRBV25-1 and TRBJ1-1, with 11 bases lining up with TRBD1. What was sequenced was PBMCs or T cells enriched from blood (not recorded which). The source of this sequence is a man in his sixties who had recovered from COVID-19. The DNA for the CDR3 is TGTGCCAGCAGTGAAAGATTGGGGACAGGGGGTGACACTGAAGCTTTCTTT. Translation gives CASSERLGTGGDTEAFF. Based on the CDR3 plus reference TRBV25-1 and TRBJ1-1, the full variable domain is EADIYQTPRYLVIGTGKKITLECSQTMGHDKMYWYQQDPGMELHLIHYSYGVNSTEKGDLSSESTVSRIRTEHFPLTLESARPSHTSQYLCASSERLGTGGDTEAFFGQGTRLTVV.